These 22 T cell receptor beta chains originate from one sample sequenced in a study of blood T cell repertoires in COVID-19. The method was immunoSEQ multiplex PCR; TCRdb's version includes in-frame clones alone and lacks a portion of them. The data contain 320,000 or so clones, approximately 84% of them seen just once; the ten biggest clones take up 0.9% to 1.2%. Sequencing used PBMCs or T cells enriched from blood (not recorded which). The receptors stem from a young woman who had recovered from COVID-19.

Only a few counts were recorded for this clone. This rearrangement joins TRBV9 to TRBJ2-1; D ambiguous. Deletions cut 0 bases from V and 5 bases from J, with 9 bases between. The CDR3 length is 14 residues. Germline lookup yields CDR1 SGDLS and CDR2 YYNGEE. CDR3 in amino acids: CASSVANFNNEQFF. DNA for the CDR3: TGTGCCAGCAGCGTAGCCAATTTCAACAATGAGCAGTTCTTC.

The rearrangement uses TRBV28 and TRBJ1-5; D is unclear. Germline lookup yields CDR1 MDHEN and CDR2 SYDVKM. There are 15 residues in the CDR3. V lost 3 bases to trimming and J lost 0 bases, with 9 bases between them. CDR3 sequence (DNA): TGTGCCAGCAGTTTTCTAGGCTCTAGCAATCAGCCCCAGCATTTT. It yields the protein CASSFLGSSNQPQHF.

The genes are TRBV6-5 and TRBJ1-4; D gene uncertain. The CDR3 has 14 residues. V was shortened by 0 bases and J by 4 bases, with 6 bases between the two germline ends. Germline V CDR1 and CDR2: MNHEY, SVGAGI. CDR3 in DNA: TGTGCCAGCAGTTACTCTCCCAGTAATGAAAAACTGTTTTTT. Encoded protein: CASSYSPSNEKLFF.

The chain employs TRBV5-1 and TRBJ1-2; 7 nucleotides match TRBD1. The V segment lost 0 bases and the J segment 4 bases; nucleotides outside the gene matches: 9. In germline, CDR1 is SGHRS, CDR2 YFSETQ. The CDR3 contains 16 residues. CDR3 DNA sequence: TGCGCCAGCAGCTTGGACTGGGACAGTAAATTCTATGGCTACACCTTC. This codes for CASSLDWDSKFYGYTF.

This chain links TRBV5-4 with TRBJ1-1, with TRBD1 identical over 8 bases. This CDR3 has 16 amino acids. Germline CDR1 SGHNT, CDR2 YYREEE (reference sequence). With 3 bases clipped from V and 5 bases from J, the junction kept 12 bases outside the gene matches. The CDR3 nucleotides are TGTGCCAGCAGCTCCCGCACAGGGGGGGGCGGAACTGAAGCTTTCTTT. Translation gives CASSSRTGGGGTEAFF.

V and J are TRBV28 and TRBJ1-2; TRBD1 agrees at 7 bases. V lost 8 bases and J lost 4; bases outside the gene matches: 13. The CDR3 has 15 residues. Per the germline V gene, CDR1 is MDHEN and CDR2 is SYDVKM. CDR3 sequence (DNA): TGTGCCAGCCGGGACAGAGCCATTCTGAGCTATGGCTACACCTTC. Translated, it gives CASRDRAILSYGYTF.

This chain links TRBV3-1 (or the pseudogene TRBV3-2) with TRBJ2-5; D call uncertain. Trimming removed 5 bases at V and 2 bases at J, with 12 bases between. CDR1 LGHDT and CDR2 YNNKEL come from the germline V gene (reference sequence). The CDR3 runs to 14 residues. The chain's CDR3 is CASSFRHGQETQYF. The CDR3 nucleotides are TGTGCCAGCAGCTTCAGACACGGACAAGAGACCCAGTACTTC.

The chain recombines TRBV11-2 with TRBJ2-7, with 7 bases identical to TRBD1. CDR3 length: 16 amino acids. CDR1 SGHAT and CDR2 FQNNGV come from the germline V gene. Unmatched junction bases numbered 14, after V lost 5 bases and J lost 4 bases. CDR3 nucleotides: TGTGCCAGCAGCCCCCAGGGGGACAGTAGACGGTACGAGCAGTACTTC. Translating gives CASSPQGDSRRYEQYF.

CDR3 in amino acids: CASTSGQGYEQYF. CDR3 coding DNA: TGTGCCAGCACCTCGGGACAGGGCTACGAGCAGTACTTC. The V call is TRBV12-3 or TRBV12-4, the J call TRBJ2-7; 9 nucleotides agree with TRBD1. V lost 7 bases and J lost 3; bases outside the gene matches: 4. This CDR3 spans 13 amino acids.

The chain carries TRBV29-1 and TRBJ1-2; tentatively, D is TRBD1 (5 bases). Between the trimmed V and J ends, which lost 4 bases and 4 bases, there was a span of 13 bases. The CDR3 sequence is 13 residues long. Germline lookup yields CDR1 SQVTM and CDR2 ANQGSEA. CDR3 sequence: CSVGTGDSYGYTF. Written as DNA, the CDR3 is TGCAGCGTTGGCACAGGAGACTCCTATGGCTACACCTTC.

The chain couples TRBV28 to TRBJ1-2; 7 bases map to TRBD1. CDR1 MDHEN and CDR2 SYDVKM come from the germline V gene. Unmatched junction bases numbered 3, after V lost 6 bases and J lost 2 bases. This CDR3 has 13 residues. The DNA of the CDR3 is TGTGCCAGCAGGCCACAGGGGAACTATGGCTACACCTTC. Translation gives CASRPQGNYGYTF.

This clone has a single count. J is TRBJ2-5 and V is TRBV19; 9 bases are shared with TRBD1. Germline-derived CDR1 and CDR2 are LNHDA and SQIVND (reference sequence). The CDR3 has 13 residues. V lost 6 bases, J lost 12 bases, and 11 bases stayed unmatched. The CDR3 spells CASSTGQGRREYF. The CDR3 DNA follows: TGTGCCAGTAGCACCGGACAGGGGCGGCGGGAGTACTTC.

This sequence joins TRBV5-5 and TRBJ2-5; TRBD2 matches 7 bases. V gave up 5 bases and J gave up 3 bases; unmatched junction bases: 10. Germline CDR1 reads SGHKS; CDR2 reads YYEKEE (reference sequence). This CDR3 has 15 residues. The CDR3 region has the DNA TGTGCCAGCAGAAAGCGGACACGGGGGGAAGAGACCCAGTACTTC. Translating gives CASRKRTRGEETQYF.

The genes are TRBV10-2 and TRBJ1-2; D perhaps matches TRBD1 (6 bases). Trimming took off 2 bases at V and 6 bases at J, with 13 bases between the two ends. The CDR3 length is 14 residues. The germline V gene has CDR1 WSHSY and CDR2 SAAADI. The CDR3 region has the DNA TGCGCCAGCAGTGAGAGGCAGGGGAACGATGGCTACACCTTC. Encoded protein: CASSERQGNDGYTF.

The rearrangement links TRBV19 to TRBJ2-1, with 7 positions matching TRBD2. V dropped 6 bases and J dropped 7; count of bases not matched to a gene: 12. Looked up from germline, CDR1 is LNHDA and CDR2 is SQIVND (reference sequence). The CDR3 contains 15 residues. CDR3 protein: CASSPQGLWVNEQFF. For the CDR3, the DNA is TGTGCCAGTAGCCCCCAGGGACTATGGGTTAATGAGCAGTTCTTC.

This clone appeared a single time. V gene TRBV3-1 (or the pseudogene TRBV3-2) combines with J gene TRBJ1-2; the match to TRBD1 covers 9 bases. The germline V gene encodes CDR1 LGHDT and CDR2 YNNKEL (reference sequence). V lost 4 bases, J lost 8 bases, and 5 bases stayed unmatched. The CDR3 has 13 amino acids. The DNA for the CDR3 is TGTGCCAGCAGCCCGGGACAGGGTGGCGGCTACACCTTC. Translation: CASSPGQGGGYTF.

V gene TRBV4-1 combines with J gene TRBJ2-2, with D perhaps matching TRBD1 (6 bases). Germline values: CDR1 MGHRA, CDR2 YSYEKL. The CDR3 contains 15 residues. V lost 4 bases and J lost 4, with 13 bases in between. The CDR3 spells CASSLLQGSTGELFF. CDR3 DNA: TGCGCCAGCAGCCTCCTACAGGGAAGCACCGGGGAGCTGTTTTTT.

This rearrangement joins TRBV27 to TRBJ2-7; 11 bases are a match to TRBD1. The CDR3 consists of 15 residues. Trimming at V came to 4 bases and at J to 3 bases, leaving 5 bases not matched to a gene. Germline loops: CDR1 MNHEY, CDR2 SMNVEV (reference sequence). The CDR3 nucleotides are TGTGCCAGCAGTTCGACGGACAGGGGGCTCTACGAGCAGTACTTC. Translating it yields CASSSTDRGLYEQYF.

The rearrangement links TRBV6-6 to TRBJ2-3; 13 bases align to TRBD2. V was clipped by 5 bases and J by 0 bases; unmatched bases: 17. This CDR3 has 21 residues. Per germline, CDR1 MNHNY and CDR2 SVGAGI (reference sequence). The CDR3 DNA follows: TGTGCCAGCAGTCCGACCCCCATGACTAGCGGGGGGCGTCTTAGCACAGATACGCAGTATTTT. As protein: CASSPTPMTSGGRLSTDTQYF.

The chain joins TRBV10-3 to TRBJ2-4, with TRBD1 matching 9 bases. V shed 6 bases and J 8 bases; nucleotides not matched to a gene: 8. The germline gives CDR1 ENHRY, CDR2 SYGVKD. The CDR3 is made up of 14 amino acids. In DNA form, the CDR3 reads TGTGCCATCAGAGCACAGGGGGCCTCGGACATTCAGTACTTC. It translates to CAIRAQGASDIQYF.

The chain joins TRBV2 to TRBJ1-2, with D perhaps TRBD1 (6 bases). Germline CDR1 and CDR2: SNHLY and FYNNEI. The CDR3 is 12 residues long. Trimming pared 4 bases from V and 8 bases from J, leaving 11 bases between. The CDR3 loop reads CASSGTVRGYTF. For the CDR3, the DNA is TGTGCCAGCAGTGGGACAGTGCGAGGCTACACCTTC.

CDR3 in DNA: TGTGCCAGCAGCCATAGCGGGGGCACAGATACGCAGTATTTT. It specifies CASSHSGGTDTQYF. The V call is TRBV7-9, the J call TRBJ2-3, with 8 bases that match TRBD2. The germline V gene has CDR1 SEHNR and CDR2 FQNEAQ (reference sequence). Losses at the gene ends were 5 bases for V and 1 base for J; bases not matched to a gene: 2. The CDR3 totals 14 residues.